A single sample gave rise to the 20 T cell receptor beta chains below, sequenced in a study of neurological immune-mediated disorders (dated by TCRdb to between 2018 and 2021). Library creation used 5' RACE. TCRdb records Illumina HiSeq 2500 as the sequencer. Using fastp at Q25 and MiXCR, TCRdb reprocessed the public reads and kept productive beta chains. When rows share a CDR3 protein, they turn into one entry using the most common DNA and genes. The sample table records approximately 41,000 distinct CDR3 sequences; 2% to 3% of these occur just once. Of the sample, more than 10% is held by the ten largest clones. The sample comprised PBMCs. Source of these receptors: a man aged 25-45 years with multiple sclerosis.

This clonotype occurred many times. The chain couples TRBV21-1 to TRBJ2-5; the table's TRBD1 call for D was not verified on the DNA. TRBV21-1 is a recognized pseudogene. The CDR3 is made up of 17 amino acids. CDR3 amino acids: CASSKDTYRRGQETQYF. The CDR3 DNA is TGTGCCAGCAGCAAAGACACCTATCGCAGGGGCCAAGAGACCCAGTACTTC.

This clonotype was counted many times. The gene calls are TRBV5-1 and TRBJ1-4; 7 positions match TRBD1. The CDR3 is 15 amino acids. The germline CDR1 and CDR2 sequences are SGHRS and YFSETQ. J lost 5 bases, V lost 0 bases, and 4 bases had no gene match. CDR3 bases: TGCGCCAGCAGCTTGGCTGGGACAGAGAATGAAAAACTGTTTTTT. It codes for CASSLAGTENEKLFF.

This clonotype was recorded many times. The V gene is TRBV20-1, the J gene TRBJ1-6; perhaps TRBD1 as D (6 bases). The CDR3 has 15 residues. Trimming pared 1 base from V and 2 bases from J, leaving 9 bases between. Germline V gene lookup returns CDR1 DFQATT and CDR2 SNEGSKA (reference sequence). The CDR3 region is CSARGGGTYNSPLHF. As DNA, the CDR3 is TGCAGTGCTAGAGGAGGGGGAACCTATAATTCACCCCTCCACTTT.

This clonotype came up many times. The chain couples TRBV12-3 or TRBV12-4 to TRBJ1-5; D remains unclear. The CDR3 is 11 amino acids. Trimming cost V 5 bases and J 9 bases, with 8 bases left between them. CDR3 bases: TGTGCCAGCAGTCGAACGGGGCCCCAGCATTTT. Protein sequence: CASSRTGPQHF.

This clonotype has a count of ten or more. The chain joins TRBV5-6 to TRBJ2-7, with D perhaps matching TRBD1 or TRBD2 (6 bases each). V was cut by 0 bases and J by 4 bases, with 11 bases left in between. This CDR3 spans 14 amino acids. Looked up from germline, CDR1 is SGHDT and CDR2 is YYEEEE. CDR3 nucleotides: TGTGCCAGCAGCTTGGATACAGGGAGGTACGAGCAGTACTTC. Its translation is CASSLDTGRYEQYF.

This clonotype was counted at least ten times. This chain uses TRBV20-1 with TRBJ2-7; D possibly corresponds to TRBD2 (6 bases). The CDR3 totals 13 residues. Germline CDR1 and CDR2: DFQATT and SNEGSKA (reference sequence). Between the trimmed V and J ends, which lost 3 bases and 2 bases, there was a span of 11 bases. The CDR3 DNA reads TGCAGTGCTAGTGAAGGGGAGGCCTACGAGCAGTACTTC. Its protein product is CSASEGEAYEQYF.

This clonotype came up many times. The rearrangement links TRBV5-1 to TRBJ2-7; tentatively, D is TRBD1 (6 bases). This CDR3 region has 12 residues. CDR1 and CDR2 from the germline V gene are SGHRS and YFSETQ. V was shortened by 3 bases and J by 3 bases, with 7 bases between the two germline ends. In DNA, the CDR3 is TGCGCCAGCAGCTGGGACAACTACGAGCAGTACTTC. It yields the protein CASSWDNYEQYF.

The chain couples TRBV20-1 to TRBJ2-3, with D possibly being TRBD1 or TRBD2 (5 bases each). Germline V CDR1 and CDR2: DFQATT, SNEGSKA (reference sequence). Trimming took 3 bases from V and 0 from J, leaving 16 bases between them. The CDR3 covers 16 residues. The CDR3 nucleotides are TGCAGTGCTAGCGGTGATGAGGGGTCTAGCACAGATACGCAGTATTTT. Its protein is CSASGDEGSSTDTQYF.

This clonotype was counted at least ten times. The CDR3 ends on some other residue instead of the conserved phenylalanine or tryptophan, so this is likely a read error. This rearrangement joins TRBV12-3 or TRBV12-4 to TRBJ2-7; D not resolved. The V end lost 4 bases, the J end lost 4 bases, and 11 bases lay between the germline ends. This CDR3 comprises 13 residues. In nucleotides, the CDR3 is TGTGCCAGCAGTTACGGCCAGCCTTACGAGCAGTACAAC. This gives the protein CASSYGQPYEQYN.

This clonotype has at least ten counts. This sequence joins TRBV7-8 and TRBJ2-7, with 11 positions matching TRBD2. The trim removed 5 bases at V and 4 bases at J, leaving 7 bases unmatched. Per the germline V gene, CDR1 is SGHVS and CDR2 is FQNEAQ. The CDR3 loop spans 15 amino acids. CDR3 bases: TGTGCCAGCAGCCCGAGCCCTAGCGGGAGGTACGAGCAGTACTTC. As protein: CASSPSPSGRYEQYF.

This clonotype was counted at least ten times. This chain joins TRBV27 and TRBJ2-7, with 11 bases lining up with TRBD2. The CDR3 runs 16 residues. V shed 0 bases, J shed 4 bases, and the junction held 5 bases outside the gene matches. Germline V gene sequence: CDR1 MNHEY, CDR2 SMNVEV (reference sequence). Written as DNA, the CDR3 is TGTGCCAGCAGTTTATCGATAGCGGGAGGGGTTTACGAGCAGTACTTC. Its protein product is CASSLSIAGGVYEQYF.

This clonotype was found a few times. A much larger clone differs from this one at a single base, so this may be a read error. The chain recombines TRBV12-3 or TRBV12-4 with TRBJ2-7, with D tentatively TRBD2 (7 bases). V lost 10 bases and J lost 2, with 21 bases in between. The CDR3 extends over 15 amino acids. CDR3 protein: CANRPGGGVAYEQYF. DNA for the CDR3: TGTGCCAACAGACCCGGAGGGGGGGTGGCCTACGAGCAGTACTTC.

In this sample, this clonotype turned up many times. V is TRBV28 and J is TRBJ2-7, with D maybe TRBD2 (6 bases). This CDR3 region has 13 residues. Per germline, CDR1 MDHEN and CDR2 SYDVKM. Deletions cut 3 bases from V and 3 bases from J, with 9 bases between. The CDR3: CASSLQDYYEQYF. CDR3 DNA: TGTGCCAGCAGTTTGCAGGACTACTACGAGCAGTACTTC.

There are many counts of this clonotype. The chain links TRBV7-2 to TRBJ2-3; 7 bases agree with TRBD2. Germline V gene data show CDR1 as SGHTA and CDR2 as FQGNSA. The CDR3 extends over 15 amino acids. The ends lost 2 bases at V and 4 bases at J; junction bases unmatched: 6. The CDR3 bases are TGTGCCAGCAGCTTATTTCTAGCGGTATCAGATACGCAGTATTTT. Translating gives CASSLFLAVSDTQYF.

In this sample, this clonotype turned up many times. In DNA, the CDR3 is TGTGCCAGCAGCCAAGAGGAGGGGACCGCCGACGAGCAGTACTTC. This translates into CASSQEEGTADEQYF. The V call is TRBV4-2, the J call TRBJ2-7; tentative D call: TRBD2 (6 bases). Trimming took off 0 bases at V and 5 bases at J, with 14 bases between the two ends. CDR3 length: 15 amino acids. Germline CDR1 LGHNA, CDR2 YNFKEQ.

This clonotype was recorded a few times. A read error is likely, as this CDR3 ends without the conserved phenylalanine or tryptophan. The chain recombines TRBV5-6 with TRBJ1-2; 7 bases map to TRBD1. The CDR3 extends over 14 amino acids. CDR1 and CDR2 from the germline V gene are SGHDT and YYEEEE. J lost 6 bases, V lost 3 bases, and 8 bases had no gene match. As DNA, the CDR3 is TGTGCCAGCAGCTCTGGAAAGGGGGCACATGGCTACACCTGC. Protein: CASSSGKGAHGYTC.

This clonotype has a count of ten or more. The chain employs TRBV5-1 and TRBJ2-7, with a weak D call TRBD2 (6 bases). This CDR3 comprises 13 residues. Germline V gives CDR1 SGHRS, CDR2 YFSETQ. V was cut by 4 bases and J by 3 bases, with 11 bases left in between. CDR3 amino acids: CASSGTGVYEQYF. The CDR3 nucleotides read TGCGCCAGCAGCGGGACGGGGGTCTACGAGCAGTACTTC.

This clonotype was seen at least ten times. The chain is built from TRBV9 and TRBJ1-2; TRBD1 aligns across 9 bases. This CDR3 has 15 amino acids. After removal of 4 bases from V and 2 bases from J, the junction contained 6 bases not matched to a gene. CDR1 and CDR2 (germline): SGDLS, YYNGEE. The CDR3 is CASSRRTGANYGYTF. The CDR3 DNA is TGTGCCAGCAGCCGCAGGACAGGGGCAAACTATGGCTACACCTTC.

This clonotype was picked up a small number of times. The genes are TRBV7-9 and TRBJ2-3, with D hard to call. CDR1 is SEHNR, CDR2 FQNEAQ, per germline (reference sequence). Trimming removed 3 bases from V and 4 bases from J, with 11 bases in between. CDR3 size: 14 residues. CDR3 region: CASSLDWASDTQYF. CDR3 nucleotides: TGTGCCAGCAGCTTGGATTGGGCCTCAGATACGCAGTATTTT.

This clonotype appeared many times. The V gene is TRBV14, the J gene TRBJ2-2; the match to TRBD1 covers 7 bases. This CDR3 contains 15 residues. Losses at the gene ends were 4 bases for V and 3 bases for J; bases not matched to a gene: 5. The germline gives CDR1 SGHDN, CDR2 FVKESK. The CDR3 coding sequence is TGTGCCAGCAGCCCCCGGGACAGATACACCGGGGAGCTGTTTTTT. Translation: CASSPRDRYTGELFF.